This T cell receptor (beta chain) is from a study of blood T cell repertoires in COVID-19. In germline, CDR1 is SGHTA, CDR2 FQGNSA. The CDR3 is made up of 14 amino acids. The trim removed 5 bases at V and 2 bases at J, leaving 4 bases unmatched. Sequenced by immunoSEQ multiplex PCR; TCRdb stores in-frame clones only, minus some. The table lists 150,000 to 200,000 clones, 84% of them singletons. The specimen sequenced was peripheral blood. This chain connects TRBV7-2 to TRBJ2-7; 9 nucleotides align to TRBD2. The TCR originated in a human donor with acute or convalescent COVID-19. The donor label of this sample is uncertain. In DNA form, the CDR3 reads TGTGCCAGCAGCCCAGCGGGAGGCCCCTACGAGCAGTACTTC. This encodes CASSPAGGPYEQYF.